This T cell receptor beta chain was identified in a study of shared clonotypes between healthy human individuals. Background on the study: Donors had three CD4 naive, three CD4 memory, two CD8 naive and one CD8 memory plate apiece.

Every donor was a Caucasian adult from Nashville, Tennessee. CD4+ cells were split into CD45RA+ naive and CD45RA-negative memory subsets. Sequenced by immunoSEQ multiplex PCR; TCRdb stores in-frame clones only, minus some. This sample carries 2 million to 2.5 million clones, under 97% of them seen once, and the ten largest clones take around 0.13%. Study-level results: Incompleteness in sorted-subset sequencing, despite large depth, was shown by rarefaction.

Note on this clone: Its antigen remains unidentified.

Germline assignment: CDR1 MRHNA and CDR2 SNTAGT. This CDR3 comprises 16 residues. Deletions cut 1 base from V and 5 bases from J, with 14 bases between. The V call is TRBV6-4, the J call TRBJ2-2; D uncertain. The sample taken for sequencing was naive CD4+ T cells sorted from blood. Subset defined: CD45RA+ positively selected. The clonotype comes from a man younger than 30 in good health. In nucleotides, the CDR3 is TGTGCCAGCAGTGACTGGTACAAGAAGGAAACCGGGGAGCTGTTTTTT. This gives the protein CASSDWYKKETGELFF.